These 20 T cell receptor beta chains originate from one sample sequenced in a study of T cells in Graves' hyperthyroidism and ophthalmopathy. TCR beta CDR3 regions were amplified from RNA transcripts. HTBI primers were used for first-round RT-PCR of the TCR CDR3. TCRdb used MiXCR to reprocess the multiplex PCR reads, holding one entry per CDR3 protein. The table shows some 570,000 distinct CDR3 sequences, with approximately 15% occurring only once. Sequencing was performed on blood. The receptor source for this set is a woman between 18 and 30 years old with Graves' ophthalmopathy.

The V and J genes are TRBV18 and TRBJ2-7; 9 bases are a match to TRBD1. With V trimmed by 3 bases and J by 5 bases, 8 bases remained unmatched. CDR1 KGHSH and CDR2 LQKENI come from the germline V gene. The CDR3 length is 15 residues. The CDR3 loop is CASSPSGTGLNEQYF. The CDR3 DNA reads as TGTGCCAGCTCACCTTCCGGGACAGGGCTGAACGAGCAGTACTTC.

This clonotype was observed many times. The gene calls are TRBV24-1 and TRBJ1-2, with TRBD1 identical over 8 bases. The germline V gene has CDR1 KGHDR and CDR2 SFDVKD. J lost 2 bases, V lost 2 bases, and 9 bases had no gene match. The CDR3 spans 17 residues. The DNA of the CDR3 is TGTGCCACCAGTGATTCACCATCCGGGACAGGCAACTATGGCTACACCTTC. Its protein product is CATSDSPSGTGNYGYTF.

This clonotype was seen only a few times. CDR3 sequence (DNA): TGTGCCAGCAGTCCGACTGAGGCGGTAAAAAAACTGTTTTTT. This sequence encodes CASSPTEAVKKLFF. The V gene is TRBV2, the J gene TRBJ1-4; no clear D. CDR1 and CDR2 from the germline V gene are SNHLY and FYNNEI. V dropped 5 bases and J dropped 9 bases, with 16 bases sitting between them. The CDR3 contains 14 residues. Full variable domain (remainder filled in from reference TRBV2 and TRBJ1-4): EPEVTQTPSHQVTQMGQEVILRCVPISNHLYFYWYRQILGQKVEFLVSFYNNEISEKSEIFDDQFSVERPDGSNFTLKIRSTKLEDSAMYFCASSPTEAVKKLFFGSGTQLSVL.

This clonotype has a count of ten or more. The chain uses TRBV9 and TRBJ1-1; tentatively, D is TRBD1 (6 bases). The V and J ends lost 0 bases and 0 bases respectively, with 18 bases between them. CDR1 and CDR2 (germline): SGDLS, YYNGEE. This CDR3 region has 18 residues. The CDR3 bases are TGTGCCAGCAGCGTAGTTAAGGACAGCGCCCGGATGAACACTGAAGCTTTCTTT. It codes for CASSVVKDSARMNTEAFF.

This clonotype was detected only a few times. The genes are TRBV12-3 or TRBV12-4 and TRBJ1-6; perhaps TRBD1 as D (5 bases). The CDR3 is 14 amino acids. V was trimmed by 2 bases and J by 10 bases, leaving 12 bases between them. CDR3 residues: CASSLYGEGSPLHF. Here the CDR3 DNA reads TGTGCCAGCAGTTTATATGGGGAGGGGTCACCCCTCCACTTT.

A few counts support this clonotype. The CDR3 sequence: CASSQGGSYNSPLHF. The DNA of the CDR3 is TGTGCCAGCAGCCAAGGGGGCTCCTATAATTCACCCCTCCACTTT. The chain recombines TRBV14 with TRBJ1-6; no firm D call. Germline lookup yields CDR1 SGHDN and CDR2 FVKESK. The CDR3 is 15 residues long. V was pared by 1 base and J by 0 bases, with 4 bases between.

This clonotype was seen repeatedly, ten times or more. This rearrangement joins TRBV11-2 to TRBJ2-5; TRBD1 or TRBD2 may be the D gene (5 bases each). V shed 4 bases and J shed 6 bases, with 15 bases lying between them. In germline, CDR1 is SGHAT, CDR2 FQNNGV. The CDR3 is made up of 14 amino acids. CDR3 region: CASSSSRAGQTQYF. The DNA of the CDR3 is TGTGCCAGCAGCTCCTCGCGGGCAGGGCAGACCCAGTACTTC.

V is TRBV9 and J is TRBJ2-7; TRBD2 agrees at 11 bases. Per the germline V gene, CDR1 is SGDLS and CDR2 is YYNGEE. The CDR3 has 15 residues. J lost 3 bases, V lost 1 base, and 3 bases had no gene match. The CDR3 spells CASSVRLAGFYEQYF. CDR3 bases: TGTGCCAGCAGCGTACGACTAGCGGGGTTCTACGAGCAGTACTTC.

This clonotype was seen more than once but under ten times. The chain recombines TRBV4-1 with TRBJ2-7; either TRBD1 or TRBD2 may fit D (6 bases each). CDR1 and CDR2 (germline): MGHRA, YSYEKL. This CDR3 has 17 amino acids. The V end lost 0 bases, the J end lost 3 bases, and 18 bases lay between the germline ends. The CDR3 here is CASSQDSRRGPGYEQYF. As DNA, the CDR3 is TGCGCCAGCAGCCAAGACTCCCGACGGGGGCCGGGCTACGAGCAGTACTTC.

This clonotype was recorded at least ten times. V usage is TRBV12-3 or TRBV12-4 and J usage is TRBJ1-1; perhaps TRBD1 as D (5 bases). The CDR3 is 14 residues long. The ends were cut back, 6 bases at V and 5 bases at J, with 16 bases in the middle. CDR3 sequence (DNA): TGTGCCAGCAGACCAACAGGCGGGGGTACTGAAGCTTTCTTT. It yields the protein CASRPTGGGTEAFF.

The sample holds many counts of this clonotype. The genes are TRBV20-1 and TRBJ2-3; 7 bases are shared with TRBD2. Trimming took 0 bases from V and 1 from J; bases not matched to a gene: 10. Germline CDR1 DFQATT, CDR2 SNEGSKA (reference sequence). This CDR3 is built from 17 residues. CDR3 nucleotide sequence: TGCAGTGCTAGAGATATCTGGCGGGAGCGACGCACAGATACGCAGTATTTT. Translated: CSARDIWRERRTDTQYF.

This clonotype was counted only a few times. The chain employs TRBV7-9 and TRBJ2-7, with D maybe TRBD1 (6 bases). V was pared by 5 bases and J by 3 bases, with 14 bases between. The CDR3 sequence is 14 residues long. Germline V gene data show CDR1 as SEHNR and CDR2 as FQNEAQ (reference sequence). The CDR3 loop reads CASSRPQGNYEQYF. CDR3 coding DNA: TGTGCCAGCAGCCGACCTCAGGGGAACTACGAGCAGTACTTC.

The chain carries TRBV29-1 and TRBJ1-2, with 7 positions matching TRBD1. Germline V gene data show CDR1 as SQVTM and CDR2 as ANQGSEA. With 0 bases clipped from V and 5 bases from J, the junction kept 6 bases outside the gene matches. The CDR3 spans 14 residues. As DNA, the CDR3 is TGCAGCGTTGAAGAAGGGGGCGGTCTTTATGGCTACACCTTC. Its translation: CSVEEGGGLYGYTF.

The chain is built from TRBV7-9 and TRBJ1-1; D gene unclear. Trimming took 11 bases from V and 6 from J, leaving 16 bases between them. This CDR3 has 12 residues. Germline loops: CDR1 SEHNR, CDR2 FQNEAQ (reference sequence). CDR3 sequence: CAHGRALAEAFF. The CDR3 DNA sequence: TGTGCCCACGGGCGGGCGTTGGCTGAAGCTTTCTTT.

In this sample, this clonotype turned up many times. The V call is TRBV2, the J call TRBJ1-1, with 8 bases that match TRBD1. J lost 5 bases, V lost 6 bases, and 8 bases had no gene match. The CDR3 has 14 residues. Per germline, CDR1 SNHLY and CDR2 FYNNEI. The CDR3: CASRLGQAETEAFF. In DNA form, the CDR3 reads TGTGCCAGCAGATTGGGACAGGCGGAAACTGAAGCTTTCTTT.

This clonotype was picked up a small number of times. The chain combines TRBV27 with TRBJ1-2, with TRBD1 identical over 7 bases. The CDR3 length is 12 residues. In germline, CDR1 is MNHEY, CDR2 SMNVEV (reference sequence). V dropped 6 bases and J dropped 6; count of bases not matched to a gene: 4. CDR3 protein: CASRTGKDGYTF. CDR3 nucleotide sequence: TGTGCCAGCAGGACAGGGAAAGATGGCTACACCTTC.

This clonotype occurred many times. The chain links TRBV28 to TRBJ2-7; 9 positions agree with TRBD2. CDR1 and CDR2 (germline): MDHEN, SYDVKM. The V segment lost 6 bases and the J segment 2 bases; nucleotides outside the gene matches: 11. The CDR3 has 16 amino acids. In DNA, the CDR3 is TGTGCCAGCAGCCTCTCGGGTAGCGGGAGTCCCTACGAGCAGTACTTC. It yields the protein CASSLSGSGSPYEQYF.

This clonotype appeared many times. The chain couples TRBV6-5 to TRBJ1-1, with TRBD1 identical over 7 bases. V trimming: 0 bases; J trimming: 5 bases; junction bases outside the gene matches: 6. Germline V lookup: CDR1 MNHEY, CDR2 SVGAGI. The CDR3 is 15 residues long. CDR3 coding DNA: TGTGCCAGCAGTTACTCTCAGGGACAGAGGACTGAAGCTTTCTTT. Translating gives CASSYSQGQRTEAFF.

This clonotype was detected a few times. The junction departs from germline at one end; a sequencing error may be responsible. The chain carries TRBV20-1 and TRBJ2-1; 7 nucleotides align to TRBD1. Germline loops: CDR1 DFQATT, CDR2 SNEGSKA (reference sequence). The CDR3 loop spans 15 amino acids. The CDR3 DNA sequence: TGCAGTGCTACCCAGGGGGAAAGCTCCTACAATGGGCAGTTCTTC. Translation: CSATQGESSYNGQFF.

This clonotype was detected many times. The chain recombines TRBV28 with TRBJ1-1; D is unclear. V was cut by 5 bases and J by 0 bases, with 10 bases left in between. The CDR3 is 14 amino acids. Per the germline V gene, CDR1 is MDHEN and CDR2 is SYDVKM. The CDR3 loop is CASSPPEMNTEAFF. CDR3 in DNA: TGTGCCAGCAGTCCCCCGGAAATGAACACTGAAGCTTTCTTT.